The rows below give T cell receptor beta chains drawn from one sample of a study of blood T cell repertoires in COVID-19. TCRdb's copy holds only in-frame clones and misses some; the assay was immunoSEQ multiplex PCR. The table lists about 110,000 clones, around four fifths of them singletons. Sequenced: peripheral blood. All receptors come from a woman between 65 and 79 years old with acute or convalescent COVID-19. CDR3s include the opening cysteine and the closing phenylalanine or tryptophan. A D gene is named only where the DNA matches it firmly. Size is omitted from some rows. Given values are once, few, many or a class for expanded clones.

>TRBD1|-|TRBV9|14|TRBJ2-1
CASSVGVTGVEQFF
TGTGCCAGCAGCGTAGGGGTGACAGGGGTTGAGCAGTTCTTC
>-|-|TRBV3-1/TRBV3-2|12|TRBJ2-3
CASSLWRDTQYF
TGTGCCAGCAGCCTCTGGCGGGATACGCAGTATTTT
>TRBD2|-|TRBV3-1/TRBV3-2|18|TRBJ2-3
CASSHLGLAGGPTDTQYF
TGTGCCAGCAGCCACCTTGGACTAGCGGGGGGGCCCACAGATACGCAGTATTTT
>TRBD1|-|TRBV6-6|15|TRBJ2-1
CASRPSWTGVLEQFF
TGTGCCAGCAGACCCTCTTGGACAGGAGTCCTTGAGCAGTTCTTC
>TRBD1|-|TRBV29-1|13|TRBJ1-1
CSAKKTGGTEAFF
TGCAGCGCTAAAAAAACAGGGGGAACTGAAGCTTTCTTT
>-|-|TRBV19|14|TRBJ1-5
CASSLPGNNQPQHF
TGTGCCAGTAGTCTTCCAGGGAACAATCAGCCCCAGCATTTT
>-|-|TRBV19|13|TRBJ2-7
CASSPDRSYEQYF
TGTGCCAGTAGCCCGGACAGATCCTACGAGCAGTACTTC
>TRBD1|few|TRBV3-1/TRBV3-2|14|TRBJ2-7
CASSRGQGAYEQYF
TGTGCCAGCAGTCGCGGACAGGGGGCCTACGAGCAGTACTTC
>TRBD1|-|TRBV3-1/TRBV3-2|14|TRBJ1-6
CASSLQGSDSPLHF
TGTGCCAGCAGCCTACAGGGGTCGGATTCACCCCTCCACTTT
>-|-|TRBV19|12|TRBJ2-1
CASRAGTNEQFF
TGTGCCAGTAGGGCGGGGACTAATGAGCAGTTCTTC
>-|-|TRBV7-6|16|TRBJ2-1
CASSPGTPGVYNEQFF
TGTGCCAGCAGCCCTGGGACTCCGGGAGTATACAATGAGCAGTTCTTC
>-|-|TRBV5-1|13|TRBJ1-1
CASSLDSNTEAFF
TGCGCCAGCAGCTTGGACTCGAACACTGAAGCTTTCTTT
>-|-|TRBV3-1/TRBV3-2|15|TRBJ2-3
CASSLGPSAGDTQYF
TGTGCCAGCAGCCTCGGTCCTAGTGCGGGAGATACGCAGTATTTT
>TRBD1|once|TRBV19|14|TRBJ2-7
CASSRDSVFYEQYF
TGTGCCAGTAGTCGGGACAGCGTTTTCTACGAGCAGTACTTC
>TRBD1|-|TRBV6-1|18|TRBJ2-6
CASSAIGTGFAGANVLTF
TGTGCCAGCAGTGCGATCGGGACAGGGTTTGCTGGGGCCAACGTCCTGACTTTC
>-|-|TRBV2|15|TRBJ1-1
CASSEAGRGRTEAFF
TGTGCCAGCAGTGAAGCAGGCAGGGGACGGACTGAAGCTTTCTTT
>-|once|TRBV2|12|TRBJ1-1
CASLRRRDEAFF
TGTGCCAGCCTACGTCGGAGGGACGAAGCTTTCTTT
>TRBD1|-|TRBV10-3|14|TRBJ1-3
CAIMTGVSGNTIYF
TGTGCCATCATGACAGGGGTCTCTGGAAACACCATATATTTT
>TRBD1|-|TRBV5-1|15|TRBJ2-2
CASSLETGSTGELFF
TGCGCCAGCAGCTTGGAGACAGGGAGCACCGGGGAGCTGTTTTTT
>-|-|TRBV6-1|14|TRBJ1-5
CASSEAWLNQPQHF
TGTGCCAGCAGTGAAGCGTGGCTGAATCAGCCCCAGCATTTT
>-|-|TRBV28|15|TRBJ2-3
CASSPAGVRTDTQYF
TGTGCCAGCAGCCCTGCCGGAGTAAGAACAGATACGCAGTATTTT
>TRBD2|-|TRBV6-5|14|TRBJ2-1
CASSKRGSYNEQFF
TGTGCCAGCAGTAAGCGGGGGTCGTACAATGAGCAGTTCTTC
>TRBD1|-|TRBV18|14|TRBJ1-2
CASSLSGQGEGYTF
TGTGCCAGCTCACTATCCGGACAGGGGGAAGGCTACACCTTC
>-|-|TRBV24-1|13|TRBJ2-1
CATEADSYNEQFF
TGTGCCACCGAAGCGGATTCCTACAATGAGCAGTTCTTC
>-|once|TRBV25-1|13|TRBJ1-5
CATSQGGNQPQHF
TGTGCCACCTCACAGGGCGGCAATCAGCCCCAGCATTTT
>-|-|TRBV28|13|TRBJ1-2
CASSPPGGYGYTF
TGTGCCAGCAGTCCCCCAGGAGGCTATGGCTACACCTTC
>-|-|TRBV7-9|15|TRBJ2-7
CASSTGGGATYEQYF
TGTGCCAGCAGCACCGGAGGAGGGGCCACCTACGAGCAGTACTTC
>-|-|TRBV7-6|14|TRBJ2-7
CASSLGQNSYEQYF
TGTGCCAGCAGCTTAGGACAGAACTCCTACGAGCAGTACTTC
>TRBD1|-|TRBV5-4|17|TRBJ1-2
CASSLGQGGVQDYGYTF
TGTGCCAGCAGCTTGGGGCAGGGGGGAGTTCAGGACTATGGCTACACCTTC
>TRBD1|-|TRBV3-1/TRBV3-2|14|TRBJ2-7
CASSGAGGNYEQYF
TGTGCCAGCAGCGGAGCAGGGGGCAATTACGAGCAGTACTTC
>TRBD2|-|TRBV7-9|16|TRBJ2-7
CASSLGTGTSSGEQYF
TGTGCCAGCAGCTTAGGGACCGGGACTAGCAGCGGCGAGCAGTACTTC
>-|-|TRBV21-1|17|TRBJ2-7
CASSRPQGAGGPDEQYF
TGTGCCAGCAGCCGCCCCCAGGGGGCGGGAGGGCCCGACGAGCAGTACTTC
>TRBD1|-|TRBV6-5|15|TRBJ1-1
CASRSRDRGGTEAFF
TGTGCCAGCAGATCCAGGGACAGGGGAGGTACTGAAGCTTTCTTT
>TRBD1|-|TRBV3-1/TRBV3-2|18|TRBJ2-2
CASTQVANDRGNTGELFF
TGTGCCAGCACCCAAGTGGCGAATGACAGGGGGAACACCGGGGAGCTGTTTTTT
>-|-|TRBV7-9|13|TRBJ2-7
CASSPDRIHEQYF
TGTGCCAGCAGCCCGGACAGAATCCACGAGCAGTACTTC
>-|-|TRBV29-1|13|TRBJ2-2
CSVRQAGTGELFF
TGCAGCGTTAGACAGGCGGGCACCGGGGAGCTGTTTTTT
>-|few|TRBV5-4|14|TRBJ1-5
CASSLAGGNQPQHF
TGTGCCAGCAGCTTGGCAGGGGGCAATCAGCCCCAGCATTTT
>-|-|TRBV24-1|13|TRBJ2-1
CATESSNYNEQFF
TGTGCCACCGAGAGTTCAAACTACAATGAGCAGTTCTTC
>-|once|TRBV5-5|12|TRBJ1-2
CASSPAAYGYTF
TGTGCCAGCAGCCCTGCGGCCTATGGCTACACCTTC
>TRBD2|-|TRBV20-1|11|TRBJ2-3
CSAPWEGTQYF
TGCAGTGCCCCCTGGGAGGGGACGCAGTATTTT
>-|-|TRBV4-1|17|TRBJ1-3
CASSQDLRGHSGNTIYF
TGCGCCAGCAGCCAAGATCTAAGAGGGCACTCTGGAAACACCATATATTTT
>-|-|TRBV28|12|TRBJ2-7
CASSLLTYEQYF
TGTGCCAGCAGTTTACTTACCTACGAGCAGTACTTC
>TRBD1|few|TRBV11-2|13|TRBJ1-1
CASSLARGAEAFF
TGTGCCAGCAGCTTAGCCAGGGGGGCAGAAGCTTTCTTT
>TRBD1|-|TRBV28|16|TRBJ2-7
CASTSPGQESSYEQYF
TGTGCCAGCACCTCCCCGGGACAGGAAAGCTCCTACGAGCAGTACTTC
>-|once|TRBV19|13|TRBJ1-2
CASSIDRNYGYTF
TGTGCCAGTAGTATAGATCGTAACTATGGCTACACCTTC
>-|-|TRBV19|12|TRBJ1-2
CASIAVPYGYTF
TGTGCCAGTATCGCAGTGCCCTATGGCTACACCTTC
>-|-|TRBV28|14|TRBJ1-4
CASSPQGTNEKLFF
TGTGCCAGCAGTCCACAGGGAACTAATGAAAAGCTGTTTTTT
>-|-|TRBV28|13|TRBJ1-2
CASSFAGNYGYTF
TGTGCCAGCAGTTTCGCAGGAAACTATGGCTACACCTTC
>TRBD2|-|TRBV7-3|17|TRBJ2-2
CASSLNGGGANTGELFF
TGTGCCAGCAGCTTGAATGGGGGAGGGGCGAACACCGGGGAGCTGTTTTTT
>TRBD1|-|TRBV19|16|TRBJ1-6
CASSIEGQGVQSPLHF
TGTGCCAGTAGTATAGAAGGACAGGGGGTACAATCACCCCTCCACTTT
>TRBD2|-|TRBV6-6|16|TRBJ2-7
CASSSRLAGGTYEQYF
TGTGCCAGCAGTTCAAGACTAGCGGGAGGGACCTACGAGCAGTACTTC
>TRBD1|-|TRBV3-1/TRBV3-2|15|TRBJ1-4
CASSHTGGTDEKLFF
TGTGCCAGCAGCCACACAGGGGGTACCGACGAAAAACTGTTTTTT
>TRBD2|once|TRBV9|15|TRBJ2-7
CASSVGASGSYEQYF
TGTGCCAGCAGCGTAGGAGCTAGCGGGTCCTACGAGCAGTACTTC